The rows below give T cell receptor beta chains drawn from one sample of a study of glioma-infiltrating T cells after dendritic cell vaccination. Repertoires were generated with immunoSEQ multiplex PCR, while TCRdb's copy carries only in-frame clones and drops some. This sample has 70,000 to 90,000 clones; roughly four fifths occur once, and the top ten carry less than 8%. The sample was blood, taken after dendritic cell vaccination. The origin of the receptors is a human donor with glioblastoma. CDR3s leave out the opening cysteine and the closing phenylalanine or tryptophan.

j_call v_call cdr3_aa
TRBJ1-5 TRBV10-3 AISDQGGRQPQH
TRBJ1-2 TRBV2 ASSLGHALSYT
TRBJ2-7 TRBV6-1 ASSDITVGYEQY
TRBJ2-1 TRBV9 ASSVGKFQQGPSYNEQF
TRBJ2-3 TRBV7-8 ASSLATRTDTQY
TRBJ2-3 TRBV5-4 ASSQAYTDTQY
TRBJ2-4 TRBV2 ASSEEAGGNIQY
TRBJ1-5 TRBV7-2 ASSLGLESNQPQH
TRBJ1-3 TRBV19 ASSISPPRGNTIY
TRBJ1-3 TRBV9 ASSVVGEQSGNTIY
TRBJ2-5 TRBV19 ASSGGVSTETQY
TRBJ1-6 TRBV6-1 ASSRGINNSPLH
TRBJ2-3 TRBV7-7 ASSLSTGTDTQY
TRBJ1-4 TRBV5-4 ASSFGQGANEKLF